What follows are 16 T cell receptor beta chains derived from one specimen sequenced in a study of identical twins. TCRdb re-called the 5' RACE reads through MiXCR, storing one row per CDR3 protein. The sample has 420,000 or so distinct CDR3 sequences, 18% seen once. The specimen was naive T cells sorted from blood. The receptors stem from a man aged 50-60 years in good health.

The table lists this clonotype with many counts. The rearrangement links TRBV18 to TRBJ2-2, with a tentative D call TRBD2 (5 bases). CDR3 length equals 14 residues. Trimming cost V 8 bases and J 2 bases, with 12 bases left between them. Germline V gene lookup returns CDR1 KGHSH and CDR2 LQKENI. Here the CDR3 reads CASAGVVNTGELFF. CDR3 in DNA: TGTGCCAGCGCCGGGGTCGTAAACACCGGGGAGCTGTTTTTT.

The V call is TRBV6-5, the J call TRBJ2-7; possible D gene TRBD2, 5 bases. The CDR3 length is 14 residues. The V end lost 2 bases, the J end lost 2 bases, and 10 bases lay between the germline ends. Germline values: CDR1 MNHEY, CDR2 SVGAGI. This CDR3 is CASSYNFGAYEQYF. CDR3 DNA sequence: TGTGCCAGCAGTTACAATTTCGGGGCCTACGAGCAGTACTTC.

The sample holds a few counts of this clonotype. V is TRBV4-3 and J is TRBJ2-7; D unclear. CDR1 is LGHNA, CDR2 YSLEER, per germline. The CDR3 runs 13 residues. The ends were cut back, 1 base at V and 5 bases at J, with 9 bases in the middle. The CDR3 is CASSQGNSNEQYF. CDR3 bases: TGCGCCAGCAGCCAAGGAAACAGCAACGAGCAGTACTTC.

V is TRBV6-1 and J is TRBJ1-6; a weak D match, TRBD1 (5 bases). Germline CDR1 and CDR2: MNHNS and SASEGT. Trimming took 7 bases from V and 6 from J, leaving 10 bases between them. The CDR3 extends over 13 amino acids. DNA for the CDR3: TGTGCCAGCATCTGGGACGGTAATTCACCCCTCCACTTT. Translating it yields CASIWDGNSPLHF.

This chain connects TRBV7-6 to TRBJ1-2; 9 positions agree with TRBD1. CDR1 is SGHVS, CDR2 FNYEAQ, per germline. V shed 5 bases, J shed 0 bases, and the junction held 10 bases outside the gene matches. This CDR3 has 17 residues. CDR3 sequence reads: CASSNPTGGRANYGYTF. CDR3 nucleotides: TGTGCCAGCAGCAATCCGACAGGGGGTAGAGCTAACTATGGCTACACCTTC.

This clonotype was seen at least ten times. The chain joins TRBV2 to TRBJ2-3; TRBD2 agrees at 10 bases. The CDR3 spans 16 residues. The junction had 5 bases not matched to a gene; V was cut back by 4 bases and J by 1 base. Germline lookup yields CDR1 SNHLY and CDR2 FYNNEI. DNA for the CDR3: TGTGCCAGCAGTGGCTCTAGCGGGAGTCGCACAGATACGCAGTATTTT. Its translation is CASSGSSGSRTDTQYF.

This clonotype was counted a few times. CDR3 residues: CASNLGRLFNEQFF. The CDR3 DNA is TGCGCCAGCAATCTGGGTAGACTCTTCAATGAGCAGTTCTTC. This chain connects TRBV5-1 to TRBJ2-1; D unclear. The CDR3 is made up of 14 amino acids. Germline V gives CDR1 SGHRS, CDR2 YFSETQ. Trimming took off 6 bases at V and 6 bases at J, with 16 bases between the two ends.

This clonotype turned up a few times. One base away lies a much larger clone, so this may be a sequencing read error. This sequence joins TRBV28 and TRBJ2-7, with 11 bases that match TRBD2. The germline V gene has CDR1 MDHEN and CDR2 SYDVKM. V lost 7 bases to trimming and J lost 5 bases; unmatched junction nucleotides: 4. The CDR3 contains 13 residues. The CDR3 DNA reads TGTGCCAGCATCCTAGCGGGAGGTAACGAGCAGTACTTC. It yields the protein CASILAGGNEQYF. The whole variable domain, filled in from reference TRBV28 and TRBJ2-7, reads DVKVTQSSRYLVKRTGEKVFLECVQDMDHENMFWYRQDPGLGLRLIYFSYDVKMKEKGDIPEGYSVSREKKERFSLILESASTNQTSMYLCASILAGGNEQYFGPGTRLTVT.

The chain couples TRBV18 to TRBJ2-7; 15 bases are shared with TRBD2. J gave up 0 bases and V 3 bases, and 3 bases lay outside the gene matches. The germline gives CDR1 KGHSH, CDR2 LQKENI. The CDR3 has 17 residues. The CDR3 here is CASSPGLAGGHSYEQYF. CDR3 sequence (DNA): TGTGCCAGCTCACCTGGACTAGCGGGAGGGCACTCCTACGAGCAGTACTTC.

V and J are TRBV6-1 and TRBJ2-5, with 7 bases matching TRBD1. The trim removed 6 bases at V and 14 bases at J, leaving 15 bases unmatched. CDR3 length: 13 residues. The germline CDR1 and CDR2 sequences are MNHNS and SASEGT. The CDR3: CASSPPFDRAPYF. CDR3 coding DNA: TGTGCCAGCAGCCCTCCCTTCGACAGGGCCCCTTACTTC.

This clonotype was recorded a few times. CDR3 amino acids: CASSKVTSGISTDTQYF. DNA for the CDR3: TGTGCCAGTAGTAAGGTGACTAGCGGGATTAGCACAGATACGCAGTATTTT. The chain carries TRBV19 and TRBJ2-3, with 11 bases aligning to TRBD2. Germline assignment: CDR1 LNHDA and CDR2 SQIVND (reference sequence). The CDR3 is made up of 17 amino acids. With V trimmed by 4 bases and J by 0 bases, 6 bases remained unmatched.

The V call is TRBV20-1, the J call TRBJ2-1; D is unclear. V was shortened by 0 bases and J by 0 bases, with 12 bases between the two germline ends. Per germline, CDR1 DFQATT and CDR2 SNEGSKA (reference sequence). The CDR3 is 16 residues long. CDR3 region: CSARDLARNSYNEQFF. Here the CDR3 DNA reads TGCAGTGCTAGAGATCTGGCCAGGAACTCCTACAATGAGCAGTTCTTC.

The chain carries TRBV20-1 and TRBJ2-1; TRBD2 aligns across 9 bases. The junction had 9 bases not matched to a gene; V was cut back by 5 bases and J by 1 base. Germline loops: CDR1 DFQATT, CDR2 SNEGSKA (reference sequence). The CDR3 covers 16 residues. CDR3 nucleotides: TGCAGTGCTCGATGGGCTAGCGGGACGTCCTACAATGAGCAGTTCTTC. As protein: CSARWASGTSYNEQFF.

The rearrangement links TRBV29-1 to TRBJ2-2, with TRBD2 matching 9 bases. In germline, CDR1 is SQVTM, CDR2 ANQGSEA. CDR3 length: 16 residues. V was pared by 1 base and J by 7 bases, with 10 bases of the junction left unmatched. The CDR3 DNA sequence: TGCAGCGTTGAAGTGCCGGCGGGAGGGCCCGGCGGGGAGCTGTTTTTT. This sequence encodes CSVEVPAGGPGGELFF.

The V call is TRBV6-5, the J call TRBJ1-5; 7 positions match TRBD1. V shed 4 bases, J shed 9 bases, and the junction held 3 bases outside the gene matches. This CDR3 is 12 amino acids long. The germline CDR1 and CDR2 sequences are MNHEY and SVGAGI. CDR3 in amino acids: CASSSYRGPQHF. The CDR3 nucleotides read TGTGCCAGCAGTTCCTACAGGGGGCCCCAGCATTTT.

This clonotype turned up a few times. The chain combines TRBV7-2 with TRBJ2-7; 8 bases are shared with TRBD1. From germline, CDR1 is SGHTA and CDR2 FQGNSA. The V and J ends lost 5 bases and 3 bases, in that order; junction bases with no gene match: 9. The CDR3 has 15 residues. The CDR3 is CASSIGTGGDYEQYF. CDR3 nucleotides: TGTGCCAGCAGCATCGGGACAGGTGGTGACTACGAGCAGTACTTC.